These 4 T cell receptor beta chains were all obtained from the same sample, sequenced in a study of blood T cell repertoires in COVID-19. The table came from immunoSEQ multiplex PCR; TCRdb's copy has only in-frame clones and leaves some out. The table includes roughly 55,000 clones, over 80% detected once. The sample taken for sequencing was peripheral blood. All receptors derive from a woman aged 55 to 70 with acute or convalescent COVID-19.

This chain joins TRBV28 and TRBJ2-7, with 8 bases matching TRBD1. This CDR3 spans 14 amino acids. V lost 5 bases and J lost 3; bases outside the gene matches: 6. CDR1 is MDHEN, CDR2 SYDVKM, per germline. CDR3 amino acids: CASSVGQDYYEQYF. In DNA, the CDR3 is TGTGCCAGCAGTGTGGGACAGGATTACTACGAGCAGTACTTC.

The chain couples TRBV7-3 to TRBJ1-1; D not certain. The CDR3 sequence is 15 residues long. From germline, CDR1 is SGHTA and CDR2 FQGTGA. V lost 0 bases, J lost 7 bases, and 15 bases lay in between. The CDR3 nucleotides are TGTGCCAGCAGCTTAACGGCAGGCGGGCTCGGTGAAGCTTTCTTT. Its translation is CASSLTAGGLGEAFF.

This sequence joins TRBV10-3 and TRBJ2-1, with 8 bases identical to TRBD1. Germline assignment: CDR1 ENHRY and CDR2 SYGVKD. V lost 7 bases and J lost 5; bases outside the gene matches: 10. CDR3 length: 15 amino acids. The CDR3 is CAITSDRVWDNEQFF. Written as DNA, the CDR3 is TGTGCCATCACTTCGGACAGGGTCTGGGACAATGAGCAGTTCTTC.

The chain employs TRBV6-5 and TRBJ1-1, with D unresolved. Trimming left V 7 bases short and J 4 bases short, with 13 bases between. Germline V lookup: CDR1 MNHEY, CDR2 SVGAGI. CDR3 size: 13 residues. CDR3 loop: CASITEPGTEAFF. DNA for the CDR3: TGTGCCAGCATTACCGAACCCGGCACTGAAGCTTTCTTT.